This is a list of T cell receptor beta chains from one sample in a study of Ad26.COV2.S vaccination and SARS-CoV-2 variants. TCRdb's table, derived via immunoSEQ multiplex PCR, lists solely in-frame clones and lacks some. This table has 200,000 to 250,000 clones, around 87% appearing once. The source material was peripheral blood, sampled in a trial of Ad26.COV2.S vaccine versus placebo. These receptors all stem from a person aged 18-65 years who received the Ad26.COV2.S COVID-19 vaccine or a placebo. Both conserved end residues are part of each CDR3. The order of the fields is D gene, J gene, clone size, V gene, CDR3 DNA, CDR3 protein. The D gene is left open where the match is weak. Size tells how often a clone was seen (once, few, many) or the class of an expanded clone, and some rows leave it out.

>.|TRBJ2-5|.|TRBV11-2
TGTGCCTGTCTCGGTCGGACAGAGACCCAGTACTTC
CACLGRTETQYF
>TRBD2|TRBJ2-1|.|TRBV10-3
TGTGCCATCAGTGCGGGGTTAGCGGGATACTACAATGAGCAGTTCTTC
CAISAGLAGYYNEQFF
>.|TRBJ2-7|few|TRBV4-1
TGCGCCAGCAGCTTACAAACCGGGACGGAGAACTACGAGCAGTACTTC
CASSLQTGTENYEQYF
>.|TRBJ1-1|.|TRBV2
TGTGCCAGCAGTTTAGGACCGGGGAGGAACACTGAAGCTTTCTTT
CASSLGPGRNTEAFF
>TRBD1|TRBJ2-3|.|TRBV7-2
TGTGCCAGCAGCTTAAGGGGGACAGGGTCTACGGATACGCAGTATTTT
CASSLRGTGSTDTQYF
>TRBD1|TRBJ2-2|.|TRBV5-6
TGTGCCAGCAGTCCTACAGGGGGCGGTCCCGGGGAGCTGTTTTTT
CASSPTGGGPGELFF
>.|TRBJ2-5|.|TRBV28
TGTGCCAGCAGCGAGGTCTTGGAGACCCAGTACTTC
CASSEVLETQYF
>TRBD2|TRBJ2-1|.|TRBV15
TGTGCCACCAGCAGTGGGACTAGCGGGGCCGGCTCCTACAATGAGCAGTTCTTC
CATSSGTSGAGSYNEQFF
>.|TRBJ2-1|.|TRBV6-2/TRBV6-3
TGTGCCAGCAGCTCCGAGGGGTATGGGCAGTTCTTC
CASSSEGYGQFF
>.|TRBJ2-6|.|TRBV6-2/TRBV6-3
TGTGCCAGCAGTTACGAACCTCGTCTCCTCTCGGGGGCCAACGTCCTGACTTTC
CASSYEPRLLSGANVLTF
>.|TRBJ1-3|.|TRBV7-8
TGTGCCACAACCGACGGCGCCGACACCATATATTTT
CATTDGADTIYF
>.|TRBJ1-2|.|TRBV3-1/TRBV3-2
TGTGCCAGCAGCCAAGGGACGGTTACTAACTATGGCTACACCTTC
CASSQGTVTNYGYTF
>.|TRBJ2-3|.|TRBV7-9
TGTGCCAGCAGCTTAGGCGCGGCCACAGATACGCAGTATTTT
CASSLGAATDTQYF
>.|TRBJ2-3|.|TRBV11-2
TGTGCCAGCAGCCCACTTCCGGGATTTGGGCCAGATACGCAGTATTTT
CASSPLPGFGPDTQYF
>.|TRBJ1-1|.|TRBV15
TGTGCCACCAGCAGAGAGGTCGTATGGGCAGTAATGAACACTGAAGCTTTCTTT
CATSREVVWAVMNTEAFF
>.|TRBJ1-1|.|TRBV4-3
TGCGCCAGCAGCCAAGAGGCCCGAGGCACTGAAGCTTTCTTT
CASSQEARGTEAFF
>.|TRBJ2-5|.|TRBV5-4
TGTGCCAGCAGCTTTTCAGGGGAGACCCAGTACTTC
CASSFSGETQYF
>TRBD2|TRBJ2-2|.|TRBV6-5
TGTGCCAGCATTAGCGGGAGGTCAAGCACCGGGGAGCTGTTTTTT
CASISGRSSTGELFF
>.|TRBJ2-7|.|TRBV27
TGTGCCAGCGGTCGGGAGCCTCCCTACGAGCAGTACTTC
CASGREPPYEQYF
>TRBD2|TRBJ2-4|.|TRBV9
TGTGCCAGCAGCGTAGCGGGGGGGCAGCTGGACATTCAGTACTTC
CASSVAGGQLDIQYF
>TRBD1|TRBJ2-6|.|TRBV5-1
TGCGCCAGCAGCTTGGCAGCGGCGGGACAGGCCCTAAAGGGGGCCAACGTCCTGACTTTC
CASSLAAAGQALKGANVLTF
>.|TRBJ2-3|few|TRBV30
TGTGCCTGGAGTGTAGGGGACACGGGTCGCACAGATACGCAGTATTTT
CAWSVGDTGRTDTQYF
>TRBD2|TRBJ2-7|.|TRBV4-1
TGCGCCAGCAGCCGAGGACTAGCGGGAGGGCCGGTTGCGTACGAGCAGTACTTC
CASSRGLAGGPVAYEQYF
>.|TRBJ2-7|.|TRBV25-1
TGTGCCAGCAGTGCCTTATACGAGCAGTACTTC
CASSALYEQYF
>.|TRBJ1-6|.|TRBV6-6
TGTGCCAGCAGCCGAAACCCAGGACAGCTCGTGGATTCACCCCTCCACTTT
CASSRNPGQLVDSPLHF
>TRBD1|TRBJ1-2|.|TRBV27
TGTGCCAGCAGTTTATCCGGAATGCAGGGGGTCTATGGCTACACCTTC
CASSLSGMQGVYGYTF
>.|TRBJ2-2|.|TRBV4-3
TGCGCCAGCAGCCAAGGGGGCGAGGCGGAACCCACCGGGGAGCTGTTTTTT
CASSQGGEAEPTGELFF
>.|TRBJ1-2|.|TRBV7-2
TGTGCCAGCAGCCGAGGGACACCGGCGGACTACACCTTC
CASSRGTPADYTF
>.|TRBJ2-7|.|TRBV3-1/TRBV3-2
TGTGCCAGCAGCCAGGACGACTACGAGCAGTACTTC
CASSQDDYEQYF
>.|TRBJ2-7|.|TRBV10-1
TGCGCCATCCTCAGGGACGGAGGACAGACCTACGAGCAGTACTTC
CAILRDGGQTYEQYF
>TRBD1|TRBJ2-7|.|TRBV10-3
TGTGCCATCAGTGACCCGGGACAGGGTACACACGAGCAGTACTTC
CAISDPGQGTHEQYF
>.|TRBJ1-5|.|TRBV6-5
TGTGCCAGCAGAAGGGTTCCCTCTCAGCCCCAGCATTTT
CASRRVPSQPQHF
>.|TRBJ2-7|.|TRBV28
TGTGCCAGCAGTTTATCCGAGGGAAGTGGGTACTTC
CASSLSEGSGYF
>.|TRBJ2-7|.|TRBV6-1
TGTGCCAGCAGTGAAGCGGGGCGCCCCTACGAGCAGTACTTC
CASSEAGRPYEQYF
>.|TRBJ2-3|.|TRBV10-3
TGTGCCATCAGTGAGTCGGCACAGGGAGATACGCAGTATTTT
CAISESAQGDTQYF
>.|TRBJ2-7|.|TRBV18
TGTGCCAGCTCCCCTTCGGCTGCCTCCTACGAGCAGTACTTC
CASSPSAASYEQYF
>TRBD2|TRBJ2-7|.|TRBV5-1
TGCGCCAGCAGCCTCCTAGGACTAGCGGGAGGTCTGAGGGAGCAGTACTTC
CASSLLGLAGGLREQYF
>.|TRBJ1-6|.|TRBV2
TGTGCCAGCAAAGGGTTTAGTAATAATTCACCCCTCCACTTT
CASKGFSNNSPLHF
>.|TRBJ1-4|once|TRBV5-1
TGCGCCAGCAGCCCGGCGGGGGAGAAGGTCGAAAAACTGTTTTTT
CASSPAGEKVEKLFF
>.|TRBJ1-2|.|TRBV7-9
TGTGCCAGCAGCTTAACGGGAGGGGAGTATAACTATGGCTACACCTTC
CASSLTGGEYNYGYTF
>.|TRBJ2-3|.|TRBV19
TGTGCCACCCGTACCCGGCAGGGGGGAGCCACGCAGTATTTT
CATRTRQGGATQYF